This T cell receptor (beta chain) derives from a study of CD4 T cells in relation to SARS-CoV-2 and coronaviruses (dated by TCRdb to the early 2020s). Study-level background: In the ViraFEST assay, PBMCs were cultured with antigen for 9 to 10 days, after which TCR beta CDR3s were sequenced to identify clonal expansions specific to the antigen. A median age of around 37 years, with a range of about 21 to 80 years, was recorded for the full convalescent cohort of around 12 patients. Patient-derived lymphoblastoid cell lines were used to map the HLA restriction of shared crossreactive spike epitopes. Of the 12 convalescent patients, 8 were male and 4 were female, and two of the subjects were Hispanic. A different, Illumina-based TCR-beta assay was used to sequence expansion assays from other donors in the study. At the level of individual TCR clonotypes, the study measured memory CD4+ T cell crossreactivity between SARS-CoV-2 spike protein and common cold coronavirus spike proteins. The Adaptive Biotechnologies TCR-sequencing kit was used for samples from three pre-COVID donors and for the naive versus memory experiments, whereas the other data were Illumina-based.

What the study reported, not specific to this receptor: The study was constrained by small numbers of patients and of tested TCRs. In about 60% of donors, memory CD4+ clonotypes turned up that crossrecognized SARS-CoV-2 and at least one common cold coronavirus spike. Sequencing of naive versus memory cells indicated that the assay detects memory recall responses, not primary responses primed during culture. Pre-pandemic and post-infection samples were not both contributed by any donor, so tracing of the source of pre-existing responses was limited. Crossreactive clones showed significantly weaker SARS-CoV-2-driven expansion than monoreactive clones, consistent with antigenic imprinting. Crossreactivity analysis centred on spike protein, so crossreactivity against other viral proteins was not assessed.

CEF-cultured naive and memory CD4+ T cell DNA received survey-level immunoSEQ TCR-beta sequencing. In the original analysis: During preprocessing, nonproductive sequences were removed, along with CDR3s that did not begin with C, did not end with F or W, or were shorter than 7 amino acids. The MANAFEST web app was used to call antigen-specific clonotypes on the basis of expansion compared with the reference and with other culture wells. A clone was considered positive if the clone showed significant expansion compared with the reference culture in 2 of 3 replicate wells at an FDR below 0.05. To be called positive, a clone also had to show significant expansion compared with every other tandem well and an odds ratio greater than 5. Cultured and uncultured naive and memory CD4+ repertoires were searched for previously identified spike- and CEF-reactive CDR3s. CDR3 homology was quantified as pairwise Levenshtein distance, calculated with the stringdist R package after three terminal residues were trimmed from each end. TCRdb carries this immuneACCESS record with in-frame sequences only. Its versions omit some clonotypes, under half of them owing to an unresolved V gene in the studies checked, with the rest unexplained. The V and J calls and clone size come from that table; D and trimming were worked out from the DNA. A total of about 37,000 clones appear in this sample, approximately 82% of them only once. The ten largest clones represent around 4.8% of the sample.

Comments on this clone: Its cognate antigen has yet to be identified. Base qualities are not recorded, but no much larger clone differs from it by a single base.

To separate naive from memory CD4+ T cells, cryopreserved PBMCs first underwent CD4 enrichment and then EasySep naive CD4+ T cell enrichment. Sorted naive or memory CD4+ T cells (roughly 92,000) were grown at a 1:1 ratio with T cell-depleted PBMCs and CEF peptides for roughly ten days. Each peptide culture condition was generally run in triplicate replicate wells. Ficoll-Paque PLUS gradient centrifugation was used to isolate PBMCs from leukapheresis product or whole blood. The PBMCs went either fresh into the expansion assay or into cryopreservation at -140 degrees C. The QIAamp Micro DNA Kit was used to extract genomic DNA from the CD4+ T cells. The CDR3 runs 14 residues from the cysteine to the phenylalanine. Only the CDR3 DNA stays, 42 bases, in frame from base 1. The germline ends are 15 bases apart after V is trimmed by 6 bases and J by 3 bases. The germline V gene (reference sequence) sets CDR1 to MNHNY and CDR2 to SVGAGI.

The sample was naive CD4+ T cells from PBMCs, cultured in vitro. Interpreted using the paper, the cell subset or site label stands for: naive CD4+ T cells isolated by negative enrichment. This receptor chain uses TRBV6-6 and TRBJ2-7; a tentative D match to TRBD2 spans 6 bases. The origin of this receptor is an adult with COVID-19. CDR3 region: CASRRTSSHYEQYF. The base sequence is TGTGCCAGCAGACGAACTAGCAGCCACTACGAGCAGTACTTC.